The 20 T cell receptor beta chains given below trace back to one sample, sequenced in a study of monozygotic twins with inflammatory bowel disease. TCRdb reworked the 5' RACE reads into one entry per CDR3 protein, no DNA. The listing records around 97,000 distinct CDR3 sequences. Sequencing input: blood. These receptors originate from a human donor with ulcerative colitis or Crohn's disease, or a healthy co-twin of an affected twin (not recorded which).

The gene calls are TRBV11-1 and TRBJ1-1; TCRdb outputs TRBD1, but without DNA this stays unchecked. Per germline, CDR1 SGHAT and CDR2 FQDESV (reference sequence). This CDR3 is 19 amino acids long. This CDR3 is CASSPGWRRGSRTNTEAFF.

CDR3: CSASKRESDTDTQYF. The V and J genes are TRBV20-1 and TRBJ2-3; as DNA is missing, the TRBD2 call by TCRdb cannot be tested. Germline V gene data show CDR1 as DFQATT and CDR2 as SNEGSKA (reference sequence). This CDR3 region has 15 residues.

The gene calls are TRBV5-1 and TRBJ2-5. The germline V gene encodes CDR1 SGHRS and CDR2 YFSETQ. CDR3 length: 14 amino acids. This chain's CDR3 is CASSFRQIRETQYF.

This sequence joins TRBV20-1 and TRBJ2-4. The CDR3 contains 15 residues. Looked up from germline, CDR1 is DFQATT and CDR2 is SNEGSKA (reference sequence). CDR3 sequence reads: CSARGLGVTKNIQYF.

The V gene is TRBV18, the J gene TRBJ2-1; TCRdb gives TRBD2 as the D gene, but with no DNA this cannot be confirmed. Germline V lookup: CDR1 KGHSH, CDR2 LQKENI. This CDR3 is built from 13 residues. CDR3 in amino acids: CASSPGGYNEQFF.

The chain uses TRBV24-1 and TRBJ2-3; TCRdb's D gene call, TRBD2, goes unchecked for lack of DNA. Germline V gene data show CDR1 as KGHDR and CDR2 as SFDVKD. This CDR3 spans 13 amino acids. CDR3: CATSDFQREAQYF.

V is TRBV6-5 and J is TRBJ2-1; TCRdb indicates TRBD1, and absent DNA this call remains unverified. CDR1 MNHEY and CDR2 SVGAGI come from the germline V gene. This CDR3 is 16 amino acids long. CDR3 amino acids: CASSYLQGYSYNEQFF.

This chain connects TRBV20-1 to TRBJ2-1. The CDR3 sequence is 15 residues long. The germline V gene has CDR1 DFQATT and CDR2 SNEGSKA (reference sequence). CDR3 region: CSARGLADSYNEQFF.

This CDR3 reads CASSSMVGAGGYTF. The V gene is TRBV7-2, the J gene TRBJ1-2; there is no DNA to check the TCRdb D call of TRBD1. The CDR3 runs to 14 residues. Germline-derived CDR1 and CDR2 are SGHTA and FQGNSA.

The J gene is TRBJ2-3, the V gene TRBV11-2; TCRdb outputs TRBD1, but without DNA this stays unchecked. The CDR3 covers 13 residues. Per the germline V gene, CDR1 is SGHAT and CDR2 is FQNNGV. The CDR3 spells CASSSWASDTQYF.

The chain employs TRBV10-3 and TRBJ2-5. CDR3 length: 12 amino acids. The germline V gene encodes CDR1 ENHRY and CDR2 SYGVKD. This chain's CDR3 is CAISESGETQYF.

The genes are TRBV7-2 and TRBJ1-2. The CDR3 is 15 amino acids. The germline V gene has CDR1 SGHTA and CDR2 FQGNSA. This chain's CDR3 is CASSLRATGRDGYTF.

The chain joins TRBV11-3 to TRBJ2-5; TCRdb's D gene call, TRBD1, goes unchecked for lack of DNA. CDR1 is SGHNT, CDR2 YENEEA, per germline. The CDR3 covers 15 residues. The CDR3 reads CASSASGQGRKTQYF.

CDR3 in amino acids: CASSSQGPPSYEQYF. V is TRBV6-5 and J is TRBJ2-7; TCRdb's D gene call, TRBD2, goes unchecked for lack of DNA. The CDR3 covers 15 residues. Germline loops: CDR1 MNHEY, CDR2 SVGAGI.

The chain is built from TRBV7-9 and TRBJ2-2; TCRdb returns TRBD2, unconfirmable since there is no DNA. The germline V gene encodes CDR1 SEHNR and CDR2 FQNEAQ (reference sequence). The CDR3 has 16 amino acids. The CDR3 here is CASSSLARMNTGELFF.

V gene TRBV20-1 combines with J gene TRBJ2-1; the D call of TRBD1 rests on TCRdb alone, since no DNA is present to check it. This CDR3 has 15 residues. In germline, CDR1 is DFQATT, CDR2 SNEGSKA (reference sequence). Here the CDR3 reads CSARDQNRMGSEQFF.

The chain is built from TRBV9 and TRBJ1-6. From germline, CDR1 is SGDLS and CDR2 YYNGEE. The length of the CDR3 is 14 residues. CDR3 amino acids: CASSVGPANKPLHF.

The CDR3 here is CASSGSGWSYEQFF. This chain connects TRBV9 to TRBJ2-1; the D call of TRBD2 rests on TCRdb alone, since no DNA is present to check it. The CDR3 is 14 amino acids. Germline V gene sequence: CDR1 SGDLS, CDR2 YYNGEE.

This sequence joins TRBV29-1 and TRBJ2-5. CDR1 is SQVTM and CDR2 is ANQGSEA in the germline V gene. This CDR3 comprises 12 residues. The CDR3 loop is CSVEILGETQYF.

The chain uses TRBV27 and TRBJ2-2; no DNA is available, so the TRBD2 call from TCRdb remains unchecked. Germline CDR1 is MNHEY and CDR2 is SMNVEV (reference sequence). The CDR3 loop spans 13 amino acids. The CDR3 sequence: CASKGQPAGELFF.